These 22 T cell receptor beta chains came from one sample sequenced in a study of T cells after yellow fever vaccination. TCRdb independently ran MiXCR on the 5' RACE reads; one entry per CDR3 protein. The profile shows almost 600,000 distinct CDR3 sequences, roughly 12% of them singletons. The source was PBMCs, collected on the day of the yellow fever booster vaccination. All receptors derive from a young man who received the YFV17D yellow fever vaccine.

About this clonotype: One end of the junction is discordant with germline, which a read error may explain. The CDR3 nucleotides are TGTGCCAGAAAAAAAAGGTGGACTAGCGGGGGTGGAAGGCAAGAGACCCGGTACTTC. It yields the protein CARKKRWTSGGGRQETRYF. V gene TRBV6-1 combines with J gene TRBJ2-5; 13 nucleotides line up with TRBD2. Germline V gives CDR1 MNHNS, CDR2 SASEGT. This CDR3 has 19 residues.

The chain has TRBV27 and TRBJ2-7; 7 nucleotides align to TRBD1. The CDR3 totals 13 residues. Germline CDR1 MNHEY, CDR2 SMNVEV (reference sequence). With 6 bases clipped from V and 3 bases from J, the junction kept 5 bases outside the gene matches. The CDR3 sequence: CASSHGQDYEQYF. As DNA, the CDR3 is TGTGCCAGCAGCCACGGACAGGACTACGAGCAGTACTTC.

This clonotype was observed a handful of times. The genes are TRBV5-1 and TRBJ2-3; possibly TRBD1 for D (5 bases). This CDR3 spans 14 amino acids. Per germline, CDR1 SGHRS and CDR2 YFSETQ. The ends were cut back, 2 bases at V and 2 bases at J, with 9 bases in the middle. For the CDR3, the DNA is TGCGCCAGCAGCTTTCAGGGTATCACAGATACGCAGTATTTT. Translating it yields CASSFQGITDTQYF.

The rearrangement links TRBV12-3 or TRBV12-4 to TRBJ2-1, with 9 bases that match TRBD2. This CDR3 contains 15 residues. The V and J ends lost 1 base and 5 bases, in that order; junction bases with no gene match: 3. CDR3 sequence (DNA): TGTGCCAGCAGTTTAGTAGCGGGAGCTAACAATGAGCAGTTCTTC. It translates to CASSLVAGANNEQFF.

V and J are TRBV6-5 and TRBJ2-1, with D possibly matching TRBD2 (5 bases). Germline lookup yields CDR1 MNHEY and CDR2 SVGAGI. Trimming removed 2 bases at V and 3 bases at J, with 11 bases between. The CDR3 runs to 15 residues. CDR3 protein: CASSYISGVYNEQFF. The CDR3 DNA reads as TGTGCCAGCAGTTACATCAGCGGAGTCTACAATGAGCAGTTCTTC.

This clonotype was detected a few times. This chain joins TRBV6-1 and TRBJ2-7; the match to TRBD1 covers 8 bases. V lost 7 bases, J lost 7 bases, and 12 bases stayed unmatched. The CDR3 loop spans 14 amino acids. Germline CDR1 reads MNHNS; CDR2 reads SASEGT. The DNA for the CDR3 is TGTGCCAGCATCTGGGGCAGGGGGCGCGAAGAGCAGTACTTC. It specifies CASIWGRGREEQYF.

This clonotype was seen a handful of times. V gene TRBV7-9 combines with J gene TRBJ2-6; no definite D call. The germline V gene has CDR1 SEHNR and CDR2 FQNEAQ (reference sequence). CDR3 length equals 16 residues. Trimming pared 4 bases from V and 5 bases from J, leaving 15 bases between. DNA of the CDR3: TGTGCCAGCAGCTCGAGCGCGTCCCTCTGGGCCAACGTCCTGACTTTC. It codes for CASSSSASLWANVLTF.

This clonotype showed up just a few times. The chain employs TRBV29-1 and TRBJ2-1, with 9 bases identical to TRBD1. The CDR3 sequence is 17 residues long. Per germline, CDR1 SQVTM and CDR2 ANQGSEA. Unmatched junction bases numbered 20, after V lost 7 bases and J lost 7 bases. The DNA of the CDR3 is TGCAGCGCGAAGGAAGTGACCGGGACAGGGATTCTGAATGAGCAGTTCTTC. The encoded protein is CSAKEVTGTGILNEQFF.

This clonotype came up a few times. V gene TRBV29-1 combines with J gene TRBJ2-3, with 7 bases that match TRBD2. Germline lookup yields CDR1 SQVTM and CDR2 ANQGSEA. J gave up 0 bases and V 6 bases, and 15 bases lay outside the gene matches. This CDR3 spans 17 amino acids. The CDR3: CSVFLLAWGGSTDTQYF. The CDR3 region has the DNA TGCAGCGTCTTCCTTCTAGCGTGGGGGGGAAGCACAGATACGCAGTATTTT.

This clonotype was observed at least ten times. The chain has TRBV7-3 and TRBJ2-1, with D possibly TRBD2 on 6 matching bases. The CDR3 runs to 14 residues. CDR1 SGHTA and CDR2 FQGTGA come from the germline V gene. Trimming took 5 bases from V and 1 from J, leaving 9 bases between them. The chain's CDR3 is CASSQRGSYNEQFF. CDR3 nucleotides: TGTGCCAGCAGCCAACGGGGGTCCTACAATGAGCAGTTCTTC.

The chain couples TRBV7-9 to TRBJ1-2; D is uncertain. The V end was cut by 5 bases, the J end by 0 bases, with 10 bases between. CDR1 SEHNR and CDR2 FQNEAQ come from the germline V gene (reference sequence). The CDR3 is 14 amino acids. The CDR3 region is CASSPDGTNYGYTF. The CDR3 nucleotides are TGTGCCAGCAGCCCGGACGGGACTAACTATGGCTACACCTTC.

The chain joins TRBV5-1 to TRBJ2-5; maybe TRBD2 (6 bases). The ends were cut back, 4 bases at V and 5 bases at J, with 18 bases in the middle. The CDR3 has 15 residues. Germline V gene data show CDR1 as SGHRS and CDR2 as YFSETQ. The DNA of the CDR3 is TGCGCCAGCAGCCGAGTGCCTAATGGGGGGGAGACCCAGTACTTC. Translated: CASSRVPNGGETQYF.

This clonotype was counted only a few times. The genes are TRBV20-1 and TRBJ2-7; 10 bases are a match to TRBD2. This CDR3 comprises 15 residues. The trim removed 0 bases at V and 5 bases at J, leaving 7 bases unmatched. The germline gives CDR1 DFQATT, CDR2 SNEGSKA (reference sequence). DNA for the CDR3: TGCAGTGCTAGAGACTCACAGCGGGAGGGGAACGAGCAGTACTTC. As protein: CSARDSQREGNEQYF.

This clonotype was recorded a few times. The chain links TRBV10-2 to TRBJ2-1; TRBD2 agrees at 7 bases. The CDR3 sequence is 14 residues long. Germline values: CDR1 WSHSY, CDR2 SAAADI. Trimming took 7 bases from V and 5 from J; bases not matched to a gene: 8. CDR3 loop: CASILSGTHNEQFF. In nucleotides, the CDR3 is TGCGCCAGCATTTTGAGCGGGACTCACAATGAGCAGTTCTTC.

The chain couples TRBV28 to TRBJ1-1; D possibly corresponds to TRBD1 (6 bases). With 5 bases removed from V and 5 bases from J, the gap between germline ends came to 9 bases. CDR1 MDHEN and CDR2 SYDVKM come from the germline V gene. The length of the CDR3 is 12 residues. CDR3 region: CASSGGRTEAFF. In DNA, the CDR3 is TGTGCCAGCAGTGGGGGGCGGACTGAAGCTTTCTTT. The variable domain in full, with the rest retrieved from reference TRBV28 and TRBJ1-1, is DVKVTQSSRYLVKRTGEKVFLECVQDMDHENMFWYRQDPGLGLRLIYFSYDVKMKEKGDIPEGYSVSREKKERFSLILESASTNQTSMYLCASSGGRTEAFFGQGTRLTVV.

This clonotype was seen a single time. A much larger clone lies one base from this, so it may be a read error. This chain joins TRBV19 and TRBJ1-2; 7 bases match TRBD1. Per germline, CDR1 LNHDA and CDR2 SQIVND (reference sequence). The junction had 24 bases not matched to a gene; V was cut back by 10 bases and J by 7 bases. This CDR3 comprises 17 residues. The CDR3 DNA follows: TGTGCCACCCACGGACGATCCGGGACAGAGTTCGACTGTGGCTACACCTTC. Encoded protein: CATHGRSGTEFDCGYTF.

The chain has TRBV20-1 and TRBJ2-1; 14 bases agree with TRBD2. V lost 6 bases, J lost 12 bases, and 10 bases stayed unmatched. The germline V gene encodes CDR1 DFQATT and CDR2 SNEGSKA (reference sequence). This CDR3 region has 14 residues. The CDR3 DNA sequence: TGCAGTGCCAAAATCGGACTAGCGGGAGGTGGGCAGTTCTTC. It specifies CSAKIGLAGGGQFF.

A few counts support this clonotype. The rearrangement joins TRBV7-9 to TRBJ2-5; TRBD2 might be the D (5 bases). Germline CDR1 SEHNR, CDR2 FQNEAQ (reference sequence). V was pared by 2 bases and J by 5 bases, with 9 bases between. The CDR3 runs to 13 residues. CDR3 coding DNA: TGTGCCAGCAGCTTATATGGGGAGGAGACCCAGTACTTC. Amino acid sequence: CASSLYGEETQYF.

This clonotype has just a few counts. This chain uses TRBV3-1 with TRBJ1-5, with 8 bases aligning to TRBD1. Trimming cost V 3 bases and J 3 bases; bases outside gene matches: 1. This CDR3 comprises 14 residues. Germline CDR1 is LGHDT and CDR2 is YNNKEL (reference sequence). The CDR3 sequence is CASSQGQANQPQHF. Here the CDR3 DNA reads TGTGCCAGCAGCCAGGGACAGGCCAATCAGCCCCAGCATTTT.

The V call is TRBV6-5, the J call TRBJ2-2; 7 nucleotides agree with TRBD1. V lost 2 bases to trimming and J lost 2 bases; unmatched junction nucleotides: 5. The CDR3 sequence is 16 residues long. CDR1 and CDR2 (germline): MNHEY, SVGAGI. The CDR3 is CASSYHGTVNTGELFF. CDR3 DNA: TGTGCCAGCAGTTACCATGGGACAGTTAACACCGGGGAGCTGTTTTTT.

The rearrangement joins TRBV15 to TRBJ1-5, with no clear D. This CDR3 spans 12 amino acids. In germline, CDR1 is LNHNV, CDR2 YYDKDF (reference sequence). V shed 0 bases and J shed 4 bases, with 1 base lying between them. The DNA for the CDR3 is TGTGCCACCAGCAGAGATAATCAGCCCCAGCATTTT. Its protein is CATSRDNQPQHF.

The chain joins TRBV23-1 to TRBJ2-4; the match to TRBD2 covers 7 bases. TRBV23-1 counts as an open reading frame of uncertain function. The CDR3 is 14 amino acids. V trimming: 6 bases; J trimming: 1 base; junction bases outside the gene matches: 3. The CDR3 DNA is TGCGCCAGCAGGGCCGGGAGGGCCAAAAACATTCAGTACTTC. Its protein product is CASRAGRAKNIQYF.